This T cell receptor beta chain appears in the sequencing data of a study of blood T cells in healthy people across ages. A second PCR of roughly 7 to 11 cycles used a sample-barcoded 5' primer and a J-beta primer mix. TCRdb fed the 5' RACE reads into MiXCR, producing one record per CDR3 protein. The table has around 1,800,000 distinct CDR3 sequences, roughly 43% seen once. About 10 milliliters of peripheral blood were drawn from each donor into EDTA-treated tubes. The source is a human donor in good health. The material sequenced was blood.

The CDR3 here is CATSRDLGGQSRSADYTF. Written as DNA, the CDR3 is TGTGCCACCAGCAGAGATCTCGGCGGACAGTCCCGATCGGCCGACTACACCTTC. This chain uses TRBV15 with TRBJ1-2, with a tentative D call TRBD1 (6 bases). V lost 0 bases to trimming and J lost 10 bases, with 27 bases between them. The germline V gene has CDR1 LNHNV and CDR2 YYDKDF (reference sequence). This CDR3 spans 18 amino acids.